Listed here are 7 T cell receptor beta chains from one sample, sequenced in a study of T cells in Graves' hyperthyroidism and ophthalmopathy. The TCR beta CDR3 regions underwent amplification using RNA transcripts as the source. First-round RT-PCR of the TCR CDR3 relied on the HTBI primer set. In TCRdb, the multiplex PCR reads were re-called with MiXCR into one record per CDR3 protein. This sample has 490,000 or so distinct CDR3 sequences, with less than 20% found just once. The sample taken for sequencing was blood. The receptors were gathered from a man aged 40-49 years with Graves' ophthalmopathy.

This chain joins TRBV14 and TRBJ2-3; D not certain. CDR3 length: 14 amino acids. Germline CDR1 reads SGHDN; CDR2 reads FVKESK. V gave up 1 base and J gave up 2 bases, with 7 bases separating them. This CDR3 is CASSQAQLTDTQYF. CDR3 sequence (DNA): TGTGCCAGCAGCCAAGCACAGCTCACAGATACGCAGTATTTT. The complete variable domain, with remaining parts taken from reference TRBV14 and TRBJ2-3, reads EAGVTQFPSHSVIEKGQTVTLRCDPISGHDNLYWYRRVMGKEIKFLLHFVKESKQDESGMPNNRFLAERTGGTYSTLKVQPAELEDSGVYFCASSQAQLTDTQYFGPGTRLTVL.

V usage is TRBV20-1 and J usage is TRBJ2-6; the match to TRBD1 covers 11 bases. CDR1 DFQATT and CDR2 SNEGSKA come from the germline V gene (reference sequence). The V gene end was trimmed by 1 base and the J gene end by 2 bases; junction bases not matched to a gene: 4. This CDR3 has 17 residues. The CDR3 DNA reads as TGCAGTGCTAGAGGGACAGGGGGCGGTGCTGGGGCCAACGTCCTGACTTTC. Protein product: CSARGTGGGAGANVLTF.

Here the CDR3 reads CASSIYIPGQAVEAFF. CDR3 DNA: TGTGCCAGTAGTATTTACATTCCGGGACAGGCAGTTGAAGCTTTCTTT. The chain carries TRBV19 and TRBJ1-1; 8 positions match TRBD1. In germline, CDR1 is LNHDA, CDR2 SQIVND (reference sequence). Germline trimming cut 3 bases from V and 7 bases from J; bases unmatched to any gene: 13. The CDR3 has 16 amino acids.

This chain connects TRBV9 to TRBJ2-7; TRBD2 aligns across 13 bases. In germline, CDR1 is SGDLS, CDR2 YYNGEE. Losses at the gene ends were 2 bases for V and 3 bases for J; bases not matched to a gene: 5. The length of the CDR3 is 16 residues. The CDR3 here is CASSVGLAGVIYEQYF. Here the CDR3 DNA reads TGTGCCAGCAGCGTTGGACTAGCGGGAGTGATCTACGAGCAGTACTTC. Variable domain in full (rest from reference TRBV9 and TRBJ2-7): DSGVTQTPKHLITATGQRVTLRCSPRSGDLSVYWYQQSLDQGLQFLIQYYNGEERAKGNILERFSAQQFPDLHSELNLSSLELGDSALYFCASSVGLAGVIYEQYFGPGTRLTVT.

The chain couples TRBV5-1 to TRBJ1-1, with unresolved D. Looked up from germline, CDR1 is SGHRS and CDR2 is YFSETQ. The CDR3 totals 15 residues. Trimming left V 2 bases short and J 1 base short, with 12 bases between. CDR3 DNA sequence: TGCGCCAGCAGCTTCTCGGGCAGCCCGAACACTGAAGCTTTCTTT. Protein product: CASSFSGSPNTEAFF.

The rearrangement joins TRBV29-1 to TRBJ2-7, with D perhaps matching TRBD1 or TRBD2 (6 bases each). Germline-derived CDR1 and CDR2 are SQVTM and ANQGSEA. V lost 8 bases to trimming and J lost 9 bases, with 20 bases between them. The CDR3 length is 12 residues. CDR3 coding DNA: TGCAGCTTTACAGGGAGGAAAGGGGGGCAGTACTTC. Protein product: CSFTGRKGGQYF.

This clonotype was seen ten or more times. CDR3 loop: CASSGQGRLNTEAFF. In DNA, the CDR3 is TGTGCCAGCAGTGGACAGGGCCGCTTGAACACTGAAGCTTTCTTT. The chain couples TRBV12-3 or TRBV12-4 to TRBJ1-1, with 8 bases lining up with TRBD1. This CDR3 has 15 residues. V shed 5 bases and J 0 bases; nucleotides not matched to a gene: 5.